Each of the 5 T cell receptor beta chains below was sequenced from the same sample in a study of blood T cell repertoires in COVID-19. The assay was immunoSEQ multiplex PCR, and TCRdb's table has in-frame clones only and misses some. The data show over 70,000 clones, roughly 80% seen once. Sequenced material: peripheral blood. Receptors were obtained from a human donor in a cohort sampled during active COVID-19.

The chain carries TRBV18 and TRBJ2-7; TRBD1 agrees at 7 bases. Per the germline V gene, CDR1 is KGHSH and CDR2 is LQKENI. J was trimmed by 6 bases and V by 6 bases; bases with no gene match: 8. The CDR3 length is 13 residues. The CDR3 bases are TGTGCCAGCTCCAATTCCAGGGGGTTCGAGCAGTACTTC. This sequence encodes CASSNSRGFEQYF.

The chain combines TRBV11-2 with TRBJ2-3; 7 bases fit TRBD2. Trimming removed 5 bases from V and 14 bases from J; junction bases left unmatched: 10. The CDR3 is 12 residues long. Germline-derived CDR1 and CDR2 are SGHAT and FQNNGV. CDR3 in DNA: TGTGCCAGCAGCCCTATGGGGGGGGTTTTGTATTTT. It translates to CASSPMGGVLYF.

The V call is TRBV7-8, the J call TRBJ2-1; a weak D match, TRBD2 (5 bases). The CDR3 contains 12 residues. From germline, CDR1 is SGHVS and CDR2 FQNEAQ. The V end was cut by 5 bases, the J end by 12 bases, with 14 bases between. In DNA, the CDR3 is TGTGCCAGCAGCCCGGGTGACTATCGGCAGTTCTTC. This translates into CASSPGDYRQFF. The full variable domain, in which reference TRBV7-8 and TRBJ2-1 provide the parts outside the CDR3, is GAGVSQSPRYKVAKRGQDVALRCDPISGHVSLFWYQQALGQGPEFLTYFQNEAQLDKSGLPSDRFFAERPEGSVSTLKIQRTQQEDSAVYLCASSPGDYRQFFGPGTRLTVL.

The chain carries TRBV6-2 or TRBV6-3 and TRBJ2-1; D may be TRBD2 (6 bases). Germline CDR1 reads MNHEY; CDR2 reads SVGEGT. The germline V and J ends were trimmed by 6 bases and 8 bases, with 20 bases remaining between them. The CDR3 contains 15 residues. CDR3 in amino acids: CASSPDTTPGDEQFF. Written as DNA, the CDR3 is TGTGCCAGCAGCCCCGACACCACCCCGGGGGATGAGCAGTTCTTC.

The gene calls are TRBV3-1 (or the pseudogene TRBV3-2) and TRBJ2-7; 8 bases align to TRBD2. The CDR3 is 14 residues long. Trimming removed 6 bases from V and 7 bases from J; junction bases left unmatched: 11. Per germline, CDR1 LGHDT and CDR2 YNNKEL (reference sequence). The CDR3 coding sequence is TGTGCCAGCAGAAACACGGCTAGCGGGTATGAGCAGTACTTC. It is translated as CASRNTASGYEQYF.